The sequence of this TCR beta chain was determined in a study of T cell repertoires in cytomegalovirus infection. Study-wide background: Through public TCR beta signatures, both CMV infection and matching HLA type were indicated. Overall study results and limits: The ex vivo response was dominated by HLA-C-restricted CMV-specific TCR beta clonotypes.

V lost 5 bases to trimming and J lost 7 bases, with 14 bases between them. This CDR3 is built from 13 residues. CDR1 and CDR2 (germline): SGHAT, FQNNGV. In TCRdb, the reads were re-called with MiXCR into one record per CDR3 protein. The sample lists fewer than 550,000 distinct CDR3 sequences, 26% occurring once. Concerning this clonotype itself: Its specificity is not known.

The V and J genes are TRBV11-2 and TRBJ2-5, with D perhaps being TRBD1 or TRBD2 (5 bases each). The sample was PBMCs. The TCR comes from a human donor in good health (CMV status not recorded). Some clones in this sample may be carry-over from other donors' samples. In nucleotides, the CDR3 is TGTGCCAGCAGCGAGGGACGGGCGGGGACCCAGTACTTC. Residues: CASSEGRAGTQYF.